The rows below give T cell receptor beta chains drawn from one sample of a study of blood T cell repertoires in COVID-19. The protocol was immunoSEQ multiplex PCR, while the TCRdb copy is restricted to in-frame clones and leaves out a portion. This table has about 130,000 clones, around 83% appearing once. Sequenced input: peripheral blood. These receptors were collected from a woman between 50 and 59 years old with acute or convalescent COVID-19. The CDR3 runs from the conserved cysteine through the conserved F or W. Fields, in order: D gene, V gene, clone size, J gene, CDR3 DNA, CDR3 protein. A D gene is named only where the DNA matches it firmly. Part of the rows lack a size; the others show once, few, many or a class for expanded clones.

d_gene: TRBD1
v_gene: TRBV19
abundance: -
j_gene: TRBJ1-1
CDR3nt: TGTGCCAGTAGTCCAAGGACAGGGACCTACACTGAAGCTTTCTTT
CDR3aa: CASSPRTGTYTEAFF

d_gene: -
v_gene: TRBV21-1
abundance: -
j_gene: TRBJ2-5
CDR3nt: TGTGCCAGCAGAGCGGGACTAGCGGGGGGCAGCGAAGAGACCCAGTACTTC
CDR3aa: CASRAGLAGGSEETQYF

d_gene: -
v_gene: TRBV19
abundance: -
j_gene: TRBJ1-1
CDR3nt: TGTGCCAGTAGTATAGGACGGAGGGGAAACACTGAAGCTTTCTTT
CDR3aa: CASSIGRRGNTEAFF

d_gene: -
v_gene: TRBV11-1
abundance: -
j_gene: TRBJ1-1
CDR3nt: TGTGCCAGCAGTCCGCCGCGGAACACTGAAGCTTTCTTT
CDR3aa: CASSPPRNTEAFF

d_gene: TRBD2
v_gene: TRBV30
abundance: -
j_gene: TRBJ2-5
CDR3nt: TGTGCCTGGAGTGTTGGGGGGGGGAGGACCCAAGAGACCCAGTACTTC
CDR3aa: CAWSVGGGRTQETQYF

d_gene: -
v_gene: TRBV4-2
abundance: -
j_gene: TRBJ2-6
CDR3nt: TGTGCCAGCAGCCCCTACTGGGGGGTGAGCTCTGGGGCCAACGTCCTGACTTTC
CDR3aa: CASSPYWGVSSGANVLTF

d_gene: -
v_gene: TRBV5-1
abundance: -
j_gene: TRBJ2-2
CDR3nt: TGCGCCAGCAGCTTGCACGGGAACACCGGGGAGCTGTTTTTT
CDR3aa: CASSLHGNTGELFF

d_gene: TRBD1
v_gene: TRBV5-1
abundance: -
j_gene: TRBJ2-2
CDR3nt: TGCGCCAGCAGCTTGCAGTCCGGGACAGGGGGGACCGGGGAGCTGTTTTTT
CDR3aa: CASSLQSGTGGTGELFF

d_gene: -
v_gene: TRBV5-1
abundance: -
j_gene: TRBJ2-7
CDR3nt: TGCGCCAGCAGCTTGGAATTTGGGCAGGTGATCTACGAGCAGTACTTC
CDR3aa: CASSLEFGQVIYEQYF

d_gene: -
v_gene: TRBV19
abundance: few
j_gene: TRBJ1-5
CDR3nt: TGTGCCAGTAGGGACAGTTTGGGCAATCAGCCCCAGCATTTT
CDR3aa: CASRDSLGNQPQHF

d_gene: -
v_gene: TRBV5-1
abundance: -
j_gene: TRBJ2-1
CDR3nt: TGCGCCAGCAGCTTGGGACAACTCCTCTACAATGAGCAGTTCTTC
CDR3aa: CASSLGQLLYNEQFF

d_gene: -
v_gene: TRBV13
abundance: -
j_gene: TRBJ1-1
CDR3nt: TGTGCCAGCAGCACTCGAAAGACTGGAGCTTTCTTT
CDR3aa: CASSTRKTGAFF

d_gene: TRBD1
v_gene: TRBV5-1
abundance: -
j_gene: TRBJ2-1
CDR3nt: TGCGCCAGCAGCTTGGGACAGGGCAGAAATGAGCAGTTCTTC
CDR3aa: CASSLGQGRNEQFF

d_gene: -
v_gene: TRBV6-2/TRBV6-3
abundance: once
j_gene: TRBJ1-2
CDR3nt: TGTGCCAGCAGTCAATCCCCCTATGGCTACACCTTC
CDR3aa: CASSQSPYGYTF

d_gene: TRBD2
v_gene: TRBV29-1
abundance: -
j_gene: TRBJ2-3
CDR3nt: TGCAGCGTCCTACTAGCGGGGGGTTCGCTAGATACGCAGTATTTT
CDR3aa: CSVLLAGGSLDTQYF

d_gene: TRBD1
v_gene: TRBV18
abundance: -
j_gene: TRBJ1-4
CDR3nt: TGTGCCAGCTCACCAACCGGACAGGGGGCGTATGAAAAACTGTTTTTT
CDR3aa: CASSPTGQGAYEKLFF